Each of the 7 T cell receptor beta chains below was sequenced from the same sample in a study of blood T cell repertoires in COVID-19. Sequencing used immunoSEQ multiplex PCR; TCRdb keeps in-frame clones, though not all of them. Of approximately 160,000 clones listed, about 83% are singletons. Sequencing used PBMCs or T cells enriched from blood (not recorded which). Receptors were obtained from a woman in her forties or fifties in a cohort exposed to, infected with or recovered from COVID-19 (not recorded which).

This chain links TRBV7-9 with TRBJ2-6; D unclear. CDR1 and CDR2 (germline): SEHNR, FQNEAQ (reference sequence). The length of the CDR3 is 13 residues. V was trimmed by 4 bases and J by 4 bases, leaving 5 bases between them. The CDR3 spells CASSSPGANVLTF. CDR3 nucleotide sequence: TGTGCCAGCAGCTCCCCAGGGGCCAACGTCCTGACTTTC.

The rearrangement links TRBV6-4 to TRBJ2-6, with 9 bases fitting TRBD1. The CDR3 spans 16 residues. J gave up 2 bases and V 6 bases, and 5 bases lay outside the gene matches. CDR1 and CDR2 from the germline V gene are MRHNA and SNTAGT. The CDR3 is CASSRDRVTGANVLTF. The DNA of the CDR3 is TGTGCCAGCAGCCGGGACAGGGTGACTGGGGCCAACGTCCTGACTTTC.

This sequence joins TRBV15 and TRBJ2-2, with 10 bases aligning to TRBD2. CDR1 is LNHNV and CDR2 is YYDKDF in the germline V gene (reference sequence). J lost 1 base, V lost 3 bases, and 8 bases had no gene match. This CDR3 is built from 18 residues. CDR3 DNA: TGTGCCACCAGCAGTCCTAGCGGGAGCCGCCGGAACACCGGGGAGCTGTTTTTT. This codes for CATSSPSGSRRNTGELFF.

This rearrangement joins TRBV4-2 to TRBJ2-3; 12 bases fit TRBD2. V was clipped by 4 bases and J by 4 bases; unmatched bases: 6. Germline V gene lookup returns CDR1 LGHNA and CDR2 YNFKEQ. The CDR3 spans 16 residues. This chain's CDR3 is CASSLTLAGGPDTQYF. CDR3 sequence (DNA): TGTGCCAGCAGCCTAACTCTAGCGGGAGGGCCAGATACGCAGTATTTT.

The V and J genes are TRBV28 and TRBJ2-1; 8 nucleotides line up with TRBD1. Germline V gene lookup returns CDR1 MDHEN and CDR2 SYDVKM. This CDR3 is 16 amino acids long. Trimming cost V 3 bases and J 4 bases; bases outside gene matches: 8. The CDR3: CASSFFAGQAYNEQFF. The DNA for the CDR3 is TGTGCCAGCAGTTTTTTCGCGGGACAGGCTTACAATGAGCAGTTCTTC.

This chain uses TRBV18 with TRBJ1-2, with 7 nucleotides matching TRBD1. This CDR3 comprises 16 residues. Germline V gene lookup returns CDR1 KGHSH and CDR2 LQKENI. Unmatched junction bases numbered 10, after V lost 2 bases and J lost 4 bases. In nucleotides, the CDR3 is TGTGCCAGCTCACCATACCAATCAAGGGACAGCTATGGCTACACCTTC. Its protein is CASSPYQSRDSYGYTF. Filled out from reference TRBV18 and TRBJ1-2, the complete variable domain reads NAGVMQNPRHLVRRRGQEARLRCSPMKGHSHVYWYRQLPEEGLKFMVYLQKENIIDESGMPKERFSAEFPKEGPSILRIQQVVRGDSAAYFCASSPYQSRDSYGYTFGSGTRLTVV.

This clone was detected once. The chain recombines TRBV27 with TRBJ2-1; 16 bases fit TRBD2. The CDR3 has 18 residues. Germline CDR1 and CDR2: MNHEY and SMNVEV (reference sequence). J was trimmed by 0 bases and V by 6 bases; bases with no gene match: 5. The CDR3 sequence is CASRGLAGGLSSYNEQFF. The DNA for the CDR3 is TGTGCCAGCAGGGGACTAGCGGGAGGGCTTAGCTCCTACAATGAGCAGTTCTTC.